The 8 T cell receptor beta chains presented below share a single source sample, sequenced in a study of control samples from healthy donors and cancer patients. Only in-frame clones appear in the TCRdb table, and some are missing; sequencing was by immunoSEQ multiplex PCR. Of approximately 120,000 clones in the sample, approximately 90% were seen once. Sequences were obtained from blood. The receptors stem from a human donor in good health. The donor label of this sample is uncertain.

V is TRBV5-1 and J is TRBJ2-6; 8 positions agree with TRBD1. The CDR3 runs to 17 residues. Germline CDR1 reads SGHRS; CDR2 reads YFSETQ. J was trimmed by 2 bases and V by 4 bases; bases with no gene match: 8. The chain's CDR3 is CASSPLTGEAGANVLTF. CDR3 coding DNA: TGCGCCAGCAGCCCCCTGACAGGGGAGGCTGGGGCCAACGTCCTGACTTTC.

V usage is TRBV10-3 and J usage is TRBJ2-7; 9 nucleotides agree with TRBD2. CDR1 is ENHRY and CDR2 is SYGVKD in the germline V gene. This CDR3 has 11 amino acids. After removal of 8 bases from V and 6 bases from J, the junction contained 2 bases not matched to a gene. This CDR3 is CAIRREGEQYF. CDR3 nucleotides: TGTGCCATCCGGCGGGAGGGCGAGCAGTACTTC.

This clone occurred a few times. V usage is TRBV30 and J usage is TRBJ2-6; no clear D gene. Germline assignment: CDR1 GTSNPN and CDR2 SVGIG (reference sequence). V lost 5 bases and J lost 1, with 15 bases in between. CDR3 length: 16 residues. Written as DNA, the CDR3 is TGTGCCTGGGGAAGCTCGCCGGTTTCTGGGGCCAACGTCCTGACTTTC. Translated: CAWGSSPVSGANVLTF.

This chain joins TRBV9 and TRBJ1-1; TRBD1 matches at 9 bases. Per germline, CDR1 SGDLS and CDR2 YYNGEE. The CDR3 contains 14 residues. J was trimmed by 5 bases and V by 3 bases; bases with no gene match: 5. CDR3 sequence: CASSALDRGTEAFF. CDR3 nucleotide sequence: TGTGCCAGCAGCGCTTTGGACAGGGGAACTGAAGCTTTCTTT.

This chain connects TRBV3-1 (or the pseudogene TRBV3-2) to TRBJ2-7; D unresolved. The CDR3 is 16 residues long. The V and J ends lost 1 base and 0 bases respectively, with 13 bases between them. The germline gives CDR1 LGHDT, CDR2 YNNKEL (reference sequence). CDR3 protein: CASSQVRPLISYEQYF. The CDR3 region has the DNA TGTGCCAGCAGCCAAGTGAGGCCCCTGATCTCCTACGAGCAGTACTTC.

The V gene is TRBV5-5, the J gene TRBJ2-7; D gene unclear. The CDR3 contains 11 residues. Germline V gene data show CDR1 as SGHKS and CDR2 as YYEKEE (reference sequence). Trimming stripped 2 bases from V and 6 bases from J, with 6 bases between. CDR3 DNA: TGTGCCAGCAGCTTAATTAGCGAGCAGTACTTC. Translated, it gives CASSLISEQYF.

In DNA form, the CDR3 reads TGTGCCAGCAGGACAGGACAGGGGCTGTACAATGAGCAGTTCTTC. It is translated as CASRTGQGLYNEQFF. This chain joins TRBV27 and TRBJ2-1, with 9 bases aligning to TRBD1. This CDR3 has 15 residues. Germline V gene lookup returns CDR1 MNHEY and CDR2 SMNVEV (reference sequence). V lost 6 bases to trimming and J lost 4 bases; unmatched junction nucleotides: 7.

The chain recombines TRBV6-6 with TRBJ2-1; TRBD2 matches at 14 bases. Trimming took 3 bases from V and 5 from J; bases not matched to a gene: 3. Germline CDR1 MNHNY, CDR2 SVGAGI (reference sequence). The CDR3 spans 16 residues. The CDR3 spells CASSYLTSGGDNEQFF. The CDR3 region has the DNA TGTGCCAGCAGTTATCTGACTAGCGGGGGGGACAATGAGCAGTTCTTC.